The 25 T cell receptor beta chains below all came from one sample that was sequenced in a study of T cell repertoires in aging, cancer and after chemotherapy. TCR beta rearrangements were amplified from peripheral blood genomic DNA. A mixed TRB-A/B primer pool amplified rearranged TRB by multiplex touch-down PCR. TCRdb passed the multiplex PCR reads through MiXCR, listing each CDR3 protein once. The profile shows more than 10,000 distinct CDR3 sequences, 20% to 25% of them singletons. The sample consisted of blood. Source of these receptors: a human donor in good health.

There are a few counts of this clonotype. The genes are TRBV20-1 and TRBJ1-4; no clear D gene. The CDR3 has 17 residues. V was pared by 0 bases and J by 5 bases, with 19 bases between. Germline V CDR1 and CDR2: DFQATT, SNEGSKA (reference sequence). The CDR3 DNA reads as TGCAGTGCTAGAGAGGGTAATCTCCCTCTAGCGAATGAAAAACTGTTTTTT. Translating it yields CSAREGNLPLANEKLFF.

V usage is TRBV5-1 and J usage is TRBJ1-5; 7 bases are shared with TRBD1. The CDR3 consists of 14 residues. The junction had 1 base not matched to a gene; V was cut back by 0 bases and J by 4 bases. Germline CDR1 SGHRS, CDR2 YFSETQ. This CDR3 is CASSLATGNQPQHF. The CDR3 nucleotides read TGCGCCAGCAGCTTGGCGACAGGGAATCAGCCCCAGCATTTT.

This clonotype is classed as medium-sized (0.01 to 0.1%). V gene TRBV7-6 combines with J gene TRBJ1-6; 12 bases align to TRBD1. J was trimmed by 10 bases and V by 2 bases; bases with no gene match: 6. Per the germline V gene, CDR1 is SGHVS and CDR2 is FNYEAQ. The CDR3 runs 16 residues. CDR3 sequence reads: CASSLLGDRGPSPLHF. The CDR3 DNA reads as TGTGCCAGCAGCTTACTAGGGGACAGGGGGCCCTCACCCCTCCACTTT.

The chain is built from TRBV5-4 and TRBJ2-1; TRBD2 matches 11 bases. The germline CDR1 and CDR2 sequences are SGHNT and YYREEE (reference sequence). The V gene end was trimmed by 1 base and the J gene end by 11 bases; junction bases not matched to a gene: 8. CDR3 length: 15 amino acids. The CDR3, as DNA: TGTGCCAGCAGCTTGTTTTCGCTAGCGGGGGGCCAGCAGTTCTTC. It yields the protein CASSLFSLAGGQQFF.

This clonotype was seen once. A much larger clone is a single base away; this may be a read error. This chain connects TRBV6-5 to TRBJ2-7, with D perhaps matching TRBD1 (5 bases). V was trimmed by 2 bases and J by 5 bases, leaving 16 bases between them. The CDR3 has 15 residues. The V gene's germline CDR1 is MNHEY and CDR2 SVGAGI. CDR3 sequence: CASSYHARQYDEQYF. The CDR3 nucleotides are TGTGCCAGCAGTTACCACGCCCGACAGTACGACGAGCAGTACTTC.

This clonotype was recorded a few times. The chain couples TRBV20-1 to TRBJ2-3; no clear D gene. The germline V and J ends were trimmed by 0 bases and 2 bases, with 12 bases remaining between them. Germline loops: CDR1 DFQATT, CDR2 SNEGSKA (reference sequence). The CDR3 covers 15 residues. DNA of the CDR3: TGCAGTGCTAGAGATCCAGTGGTAGCCACAGATACGCAGTATTTT. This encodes CSARDPVVATDTQYF.

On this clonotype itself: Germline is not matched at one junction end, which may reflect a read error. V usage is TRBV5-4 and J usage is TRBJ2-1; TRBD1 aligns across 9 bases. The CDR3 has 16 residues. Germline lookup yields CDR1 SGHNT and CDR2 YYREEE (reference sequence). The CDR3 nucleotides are TGCGCCAGCAGCTTGGCGGGGACAGGGAAGTTCAATGAGCAGTTCTTC. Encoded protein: CASSLAGTGKFNEQFF.

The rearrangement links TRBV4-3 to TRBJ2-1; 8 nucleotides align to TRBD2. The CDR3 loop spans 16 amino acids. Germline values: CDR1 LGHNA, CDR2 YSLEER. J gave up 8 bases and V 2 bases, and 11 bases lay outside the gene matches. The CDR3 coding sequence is TGCGCCAGCAGCCAAAATAGCGGGGTCATGGTGGATGAGCAGTTCTTC. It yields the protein CASSQNSGVMVDEQFF.

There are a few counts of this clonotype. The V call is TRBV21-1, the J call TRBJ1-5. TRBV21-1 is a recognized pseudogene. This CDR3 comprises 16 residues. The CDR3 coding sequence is TGTGCCAGCAGCAAAGAGTGTGCACACGTAGTTCAGCCCCAGCATTTT. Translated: CASSKECAHVVQPQHF.

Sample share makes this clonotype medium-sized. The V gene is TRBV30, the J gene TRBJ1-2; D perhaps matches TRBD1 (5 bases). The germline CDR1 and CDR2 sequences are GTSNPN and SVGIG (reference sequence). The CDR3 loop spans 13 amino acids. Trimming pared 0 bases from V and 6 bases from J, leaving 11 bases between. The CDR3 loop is CAWSVSQGHGYTF. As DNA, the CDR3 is TGTGCCTGGAGTGTAAGTCAGGGCCATGGCTACACCTTC.

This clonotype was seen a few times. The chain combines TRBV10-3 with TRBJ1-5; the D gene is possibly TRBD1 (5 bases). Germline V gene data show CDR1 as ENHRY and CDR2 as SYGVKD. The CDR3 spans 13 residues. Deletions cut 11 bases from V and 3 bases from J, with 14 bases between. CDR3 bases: TGTGCCGCCCAGGGTCGGGACAATCAGCCCCAGCATTTT. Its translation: CAAQGRDNQPQHF.

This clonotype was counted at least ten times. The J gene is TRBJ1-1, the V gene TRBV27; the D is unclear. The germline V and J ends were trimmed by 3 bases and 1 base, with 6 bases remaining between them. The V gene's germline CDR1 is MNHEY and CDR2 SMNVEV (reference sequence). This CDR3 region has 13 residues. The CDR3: CASSFKGNTEAFF. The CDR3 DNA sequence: TGTGCCAGCAGTTTTAAGGGGAACACTGAAGCTTTCTTT.

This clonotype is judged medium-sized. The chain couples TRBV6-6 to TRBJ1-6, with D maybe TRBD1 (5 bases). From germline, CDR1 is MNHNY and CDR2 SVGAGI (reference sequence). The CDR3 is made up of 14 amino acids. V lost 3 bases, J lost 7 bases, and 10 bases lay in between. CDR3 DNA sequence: TGTGCCAGCAGTTATACCCGGGGGAATTCACCCCTCCACTTT. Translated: CASSYTRGNSPLHF.

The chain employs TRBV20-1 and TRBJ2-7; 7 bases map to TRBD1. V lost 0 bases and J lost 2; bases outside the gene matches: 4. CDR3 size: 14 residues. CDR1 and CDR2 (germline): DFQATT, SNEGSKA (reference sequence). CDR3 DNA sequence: TGCAGTGCTAGAGATCCCGGGACAGCCTACGAGCAGTACTTC. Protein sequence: CSARDPGTAYEQYF.

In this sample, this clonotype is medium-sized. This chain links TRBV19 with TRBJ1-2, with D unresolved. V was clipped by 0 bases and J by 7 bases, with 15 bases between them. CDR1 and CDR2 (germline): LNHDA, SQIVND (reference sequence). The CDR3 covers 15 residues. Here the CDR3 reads CASSIDSKGWSGYTF. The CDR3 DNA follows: TGTGCCAGTAGTATAGACAGTAAAGGTTGGAGTGGCTACACCTTC. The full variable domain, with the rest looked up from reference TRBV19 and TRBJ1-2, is DGGITQSPKYLFRKEGQNVTLSCEQNLNHDAMYWYRQDPGQGLRLIYYSQIVNDFQKGDIAEGYSVSREKKESFPLTVTSAQKNPTAFYLCASSIDSKGWSGYTFGSGTRLTVV.

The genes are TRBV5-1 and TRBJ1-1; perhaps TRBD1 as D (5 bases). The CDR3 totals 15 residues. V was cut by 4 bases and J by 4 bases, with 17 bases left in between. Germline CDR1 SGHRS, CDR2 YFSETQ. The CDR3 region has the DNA TGCGCCAGCAGCCCCGGGACCCTTAGCGGCACTGAAGCTTTCTTT. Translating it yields CASSPGTLSGTEAFF. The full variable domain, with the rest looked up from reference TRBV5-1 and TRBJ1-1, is KAGVTQTPRYLIKTRGQQVTLSCSPISGHRSVSWYQQTPGQGLQFLFEYFSETQRNKGNFPGRFSGRQFSNSRSEMNVSTLELGDSALYLCASSPGTLSGTEAFFGQGTRLTVV.

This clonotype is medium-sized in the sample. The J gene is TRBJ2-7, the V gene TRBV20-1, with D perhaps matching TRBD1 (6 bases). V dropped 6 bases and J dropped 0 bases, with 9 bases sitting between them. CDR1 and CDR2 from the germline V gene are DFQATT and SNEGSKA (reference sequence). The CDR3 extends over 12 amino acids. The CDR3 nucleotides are TGCAGTGCACCGGACAGCTCCTACGAGCAGTACTTC. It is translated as CSAPDSSYEQYF.

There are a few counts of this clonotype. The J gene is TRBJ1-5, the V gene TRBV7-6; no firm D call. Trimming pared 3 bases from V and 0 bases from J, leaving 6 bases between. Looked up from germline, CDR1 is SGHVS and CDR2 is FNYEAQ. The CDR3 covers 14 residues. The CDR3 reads CASSLGYSNQPQHF. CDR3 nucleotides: TGTGCCAGCAGCTTGGGATATAGCAATCAGCCCCAGCATTTT.

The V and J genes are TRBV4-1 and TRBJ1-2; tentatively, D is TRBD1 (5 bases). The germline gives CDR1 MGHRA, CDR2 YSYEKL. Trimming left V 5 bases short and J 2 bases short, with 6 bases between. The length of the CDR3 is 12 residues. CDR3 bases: TGCGCCAGCAGCGAGGGGAACTATGGCTACACCTTC. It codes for CASSEGNYGYTF.

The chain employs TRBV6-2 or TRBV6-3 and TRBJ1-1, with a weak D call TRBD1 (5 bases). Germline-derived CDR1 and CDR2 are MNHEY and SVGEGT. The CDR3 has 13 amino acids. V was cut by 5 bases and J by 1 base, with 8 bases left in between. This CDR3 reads CASSPQENTEAFF. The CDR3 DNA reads TGTGCCAGCAGTCCACAGGAGAACACTGAAGCTTTCTTT.

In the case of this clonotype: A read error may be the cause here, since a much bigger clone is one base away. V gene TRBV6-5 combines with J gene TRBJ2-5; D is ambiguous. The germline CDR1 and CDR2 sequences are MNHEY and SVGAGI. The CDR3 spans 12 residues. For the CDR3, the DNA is TGTGACAGCACCGGCCAGCCTGGGACCCAGTACTTC. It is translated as CDSTGQPGTQYF.

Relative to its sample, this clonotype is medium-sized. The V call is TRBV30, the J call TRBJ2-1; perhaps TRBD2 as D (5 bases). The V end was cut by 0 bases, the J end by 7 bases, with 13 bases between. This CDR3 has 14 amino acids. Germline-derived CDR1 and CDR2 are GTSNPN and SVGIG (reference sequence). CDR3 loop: CAWSVLGGRNEQFF. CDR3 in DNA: TGTGCCTGGAGTGTACTAGGAGGCAGGAATGAGCAGTTCTTC.

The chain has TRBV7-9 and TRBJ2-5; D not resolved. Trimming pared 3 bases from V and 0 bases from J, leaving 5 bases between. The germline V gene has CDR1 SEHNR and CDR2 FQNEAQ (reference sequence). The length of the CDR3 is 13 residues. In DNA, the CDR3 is TGTGCCAGCAGCTTTGACTACCAAGAGACCCAGTACTTC. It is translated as CASSFDYQETQYF.

CDR3 sequence reads: CASSLAGAAETQYF. The CDR3 DNA follows: TGTGCCAGCAGTTTGGCTGGGGCTGCGGAGACCCAGTACTTC. The rearrangement links TRBV12-3 or TRBV12-4 to TRBJ2-5, with a possible D match to TRBD1 (5 bases). CDR3 length: 14 amino acids. V was clipped by 3 bases and J by 5 bases, with 13 bases between them.

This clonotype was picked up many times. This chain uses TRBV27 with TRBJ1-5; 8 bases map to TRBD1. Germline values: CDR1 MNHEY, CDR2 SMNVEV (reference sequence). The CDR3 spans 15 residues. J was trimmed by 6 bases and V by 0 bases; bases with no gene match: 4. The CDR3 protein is CASSLSAGGFQPQHF. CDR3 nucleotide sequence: TGTGCCAGCAGTTTATCGGCAGGGGGCTTTCAGCCCCAGCATTTT.